This TCR beta chain was identified in a study of HIV-infected patients and healthy controls. V lost 8 bases, J lost 4 bases, and 15 bases lay in between. The CDR3 is 13 amino acids. Per germline, CDR1 MDHEN and CDR2 SYDVKM. In TCRdb, the 5' RACE reads were re-called with MiXCR into one record per CDR3 protein. Of roughly 68,000 distinct CDR3 sequences in the sample, approximately 21% were seen once. This receptor was identified in a human donor in good health. The sequencing input was CD4+ T cells from blood. The chain combines TRBV28 with TRBJ2-7; possible D gene TRBD2, 6 bases. The CDR3 sequence is CASGLPENYEQYF. In DNA, the CDR3 is TGTGCCAGCGGACTACCGGAGAATTACGAGCAGTACTTC. The full variable domain, completed using reference TRBV28 and TRBJ2-7, is DVKVTQSSRYLVKRTGEKVFLECVQDMDHENMFWYRQDPGLGLRLIYFSYDVKMKEKGDIPEGYSVSREKKERFSLILESASTNQTSMYLCASGLPENYEQYFGPGTRLTVT.